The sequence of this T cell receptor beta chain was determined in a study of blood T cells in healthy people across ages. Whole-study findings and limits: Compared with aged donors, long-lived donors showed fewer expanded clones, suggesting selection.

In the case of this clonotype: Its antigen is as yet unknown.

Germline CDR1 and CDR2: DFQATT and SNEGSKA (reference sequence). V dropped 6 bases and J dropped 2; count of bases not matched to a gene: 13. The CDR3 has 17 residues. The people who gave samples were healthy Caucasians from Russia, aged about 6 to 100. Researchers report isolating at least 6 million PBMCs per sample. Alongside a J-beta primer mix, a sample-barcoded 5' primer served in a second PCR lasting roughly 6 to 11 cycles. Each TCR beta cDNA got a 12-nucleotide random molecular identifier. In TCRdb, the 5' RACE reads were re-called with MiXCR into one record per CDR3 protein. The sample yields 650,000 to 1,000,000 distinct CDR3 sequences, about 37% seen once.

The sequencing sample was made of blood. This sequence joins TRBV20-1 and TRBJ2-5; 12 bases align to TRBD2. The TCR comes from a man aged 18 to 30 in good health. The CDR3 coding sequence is TGCAGTGCAAAGACCCTAGCGGGAGGGCCAGGGCAAGAGACCCAGTACTTC. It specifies CSAKTLAGGPGQETQYF.